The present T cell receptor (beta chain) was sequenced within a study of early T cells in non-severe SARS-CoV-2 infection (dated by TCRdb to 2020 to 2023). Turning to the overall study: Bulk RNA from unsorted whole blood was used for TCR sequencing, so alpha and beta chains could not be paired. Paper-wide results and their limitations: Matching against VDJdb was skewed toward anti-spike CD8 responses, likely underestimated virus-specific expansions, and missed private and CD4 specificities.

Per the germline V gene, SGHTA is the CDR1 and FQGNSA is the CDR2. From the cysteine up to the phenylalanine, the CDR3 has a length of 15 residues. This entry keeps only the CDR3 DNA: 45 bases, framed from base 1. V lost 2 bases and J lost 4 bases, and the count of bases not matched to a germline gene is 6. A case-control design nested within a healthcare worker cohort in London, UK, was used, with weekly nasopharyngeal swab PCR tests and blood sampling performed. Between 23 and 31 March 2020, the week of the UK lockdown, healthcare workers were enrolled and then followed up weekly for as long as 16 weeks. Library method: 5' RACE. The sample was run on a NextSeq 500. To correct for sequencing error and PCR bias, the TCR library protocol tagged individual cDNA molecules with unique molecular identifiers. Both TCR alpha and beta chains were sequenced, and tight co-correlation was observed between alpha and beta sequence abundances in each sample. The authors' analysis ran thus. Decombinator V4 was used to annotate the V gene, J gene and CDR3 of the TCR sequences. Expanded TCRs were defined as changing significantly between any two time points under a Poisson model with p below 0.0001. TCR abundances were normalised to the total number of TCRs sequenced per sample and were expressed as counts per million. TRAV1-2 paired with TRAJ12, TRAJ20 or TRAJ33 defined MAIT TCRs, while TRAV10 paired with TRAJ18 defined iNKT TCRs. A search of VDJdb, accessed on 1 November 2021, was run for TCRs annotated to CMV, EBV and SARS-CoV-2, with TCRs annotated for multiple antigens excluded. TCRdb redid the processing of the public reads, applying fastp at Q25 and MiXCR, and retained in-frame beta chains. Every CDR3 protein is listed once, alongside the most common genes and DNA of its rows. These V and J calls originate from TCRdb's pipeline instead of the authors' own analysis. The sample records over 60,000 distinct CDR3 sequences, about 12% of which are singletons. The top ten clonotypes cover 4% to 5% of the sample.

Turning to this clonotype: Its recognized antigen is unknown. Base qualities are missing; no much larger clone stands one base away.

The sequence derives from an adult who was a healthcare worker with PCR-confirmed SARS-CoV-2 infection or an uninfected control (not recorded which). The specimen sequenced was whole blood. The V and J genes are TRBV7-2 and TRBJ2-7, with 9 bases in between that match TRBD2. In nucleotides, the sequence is TGTGCCAGCAGCTTAAGCGGGACTAGCCGGTACGAGCAGTACTTC. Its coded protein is CASSLSGTSRYEQYF.